These 28 T cell receptor beta chains originate from one sample sequenced in a study of cytomegalovirus exposure and HLA in healthy donors. PCR employed 60 Vbeta and 13 Jbeta primers. Sequencing used immunoSEQ multiplex PCR; TCRdb keeps in-frame clones, though not all of them. The table includes approximately 190,000 clones, about four fifths detected once. Sequences were obtained from PBMCs. All receptors come from a man in his forties in good health and CMV-seropositive.

J is TRBJ2-5 and V is TRBV4-3, with TRBD2 matching 8 bases. In germline, CDR1 is LGHNA, CDR2 YSLEER. The V segment lost 0 bases and the J segment 4 bases; nucleotides outside the gene matches: 7. CDR3 length: 16 amino acids. The CDR3 DNA sequence: TGCGCCAGCAGCCAAGACCCCGCGGGAGGCTCAGAGACCCAGTACTTC. Translated, it gives CASSQDPAGGSETQYF.

V gene TRBV5-4 combines with J gene TRBJ2-7; no definite D call. Deletions cut 3 bases from V and 6 bases from J, with 10 bases between. The CDR3 runs to 12 residues. The germline V gene encodes CDR1 SGHNT and CDR2 YYREEE (reference sequence). CDR3 residues: CASSSPNSEQYF. The CDR3 DNA is TGTGCCAGCAGCTCCCCTAATTCCGAGCAGTACTTC.

The gene calls are TRBV28 and TRBJ2-3, with D tentatively TRBD1 (5 bases). The length of the CDR3 is 13 residues. Germline V gives CDR1 MDHEN, CDR2 SYDVKM. V lost 5 bases, J lost 2 bases, and 8 bases lay in between. CDR3 region: CASSPGPTDTQYF. The CDR3 nucleotides are TGTGCCAGCAGTCCAGGGCCCACAGATACGCAGTATTTT.

This sequence joins TRBV28 and TRBJ1-2, with D unclear. The V end lost 2 bases, the J end lost 4 bases, and 11 bases lay between the germline ends. Germline V CDR1 and CDR2: MDHEN, SYDVKM. CDR3 length: 14 residues. CDR3 amino acids: CASSLSTSTYGYTF. The DNA for the CDR3 is TGTGCCAGCAGTTTAAGCACCTCCACCTATGGCTACACCTTC.

This sequence joins TRBV11-2 and TRBJ1-1, with D perhaps TRBD1 (5 bases). CDR1 is SGHAT and CDR2 is FQNNGV in the germline V gene. Trimming took off 5 bases at V and 7 bases at J, with 14 bases between the two ends. The CDR3 covers 13 residues. This CDR3 is CASSLRWGDEAFF. The CDR3 nucleotides read TGTGCCAGCAGCCTGCGATGGGGCGATGAAGCTTTCTTT.

J is TRBJ2-7 and V is TRBV27; possible D gene TRBD2, 7 bases. The germline V gene has CDR1 MNHEY and CDR2 SMNVEV (reference sequence). V lost 6 bases and J 12 bases, leaving 18 bases between the germline ends. The CDR3 loop spans 12 amino acids. The CDR3 nucleotides are TGTGCCAGCAGATCCGAGGGAGGGGGTCTGTACTTC. Its translation is CASRSEGGGLYF.

The CDR3 region is CASRGEGTYYGYTF. The CDR3 nucleotides are TGTGCCAGCAGGGGGGAGGGGACTTACTATGGCTACACCTTC. The rearrangement joins TRBV2 to TRBJ1-2, with D perhaps TRBD1 (5 bases). The V gene lost 6 bases and the J gene lost 3 bases, with 14 bases spanning the gap. Germline V gene sequence: CDR1 SNHLY, CDR2 FYNNEI. The CDR3 totals 14 residues.

J is TRBJ2-5 and V is TRBV2; 11 bases match TRBD2. The CDR3 covers 15 residues. Germline V CDR1 and CDR2: SNHLY, FYNNEI. Trimming at V came to 4 bases and at J to 2 bases, leaving 3 bases not matched to a gene. The CDR3 is CASSAASGRQETQYF. In DNA form, the CDR3 reads TGTGCCAGCAGTGCGGCTAGCGGGAGGCAAGAGACCCAGTACTTC.

This clone was seen a handful of times. CDR3 DNA sequence: TGTGCCAGCAGCGATACAGGGGGCAATGGCTACACCTTC. This sequence encodes CASSDTGGNGYTF. The chain carries TRBV5-6 and TRBJ1-2, with 9 bases fitting TRBD1. This CDR3 comprises 13 residues. CDR1 is SGHDT and CDR2 is YYEEEE in the germline V gene. Trimming took 4 bases from V and 6 from J; bases not matched to a gene: 4.

The V gene is TRBV4-1, the J gene TRBJ2-5, with 9 bases aligning to TRBD1. V lost 4 bases and J lost 2; bases outside the gene matches: 8. This CDR3 has 16 residues. The germline V gene has CDR1 MGHRA and CDR2 YSYEKL. CDR3 amino acids: CASSPTGTGQQETQYF. The CDR3 DNA reads TGCGCCAGCAGCCCCACCGGGACAGGGCAACAAGAGACCCAGTACTTC.

The chain combines TRBV15 with TRBJ1-4, with 8 bases identical to TRBD1. Germline V gene sequence: CDR1 LNHNV, CDR2 YYDKDF (reference sequence). The trim removed 8 bases at V and 4 bases at J, leaving 9 bases unmatched. CDR3 size: 15 residues. DNA for the CDR3: TGTGCCACCTCCCCTCCGACAGGGGATAATGAAAAACTGTTTTTT. Translated, it gives CATSPPTGDNEKLFF.

The sample holds a few counts of this clone. The rearrangement joins TRBV6-5 to TRBJ2-7, with 7 nucleotides matching TRBD2. CDR1 and CDR2 from the germline V gene are MNHEY and SVGAGI. The trim removed 5 bases at V and 7 bases at J, leaving 14 bases unmatched. This CDR3 region has 15 residues. The CDR3: CASSPPGTIRGEQYF. CDR3 nucleotide sequence: TGTGCCAGCAGTCCCCCCGGGACTATCCGAGGGGAGCAGTACTTC.

The chain employs TRBV7-9 and TRBJ2-3, with 7 bases aligning to TRBD1. The CDR3 runs 14 residues. Per germline, CDR1 SEHNR and CDR2 FQNEAQ (reference sequence). Trimming at V came to 4 bases and at J to 1 base, leaving 2 bases not matched to a gene. DNA of the CDR3: TGTGCCAGCAGCTCGGGACAGCGCACAGATACGCAGTATTTT. As protein: CASSSGQRTDTQYF.

This chain uses TRBV7-9 with TRBJ2-1; no reliable D call. Trimming removed 6 bases at V and 3 bases at J, with 15 bases between. CDR3 length: 15 amino acids. Germline CDR1 and CDR2: SEHNR and FQNEAQ (reference sequence). The CDR3 DNA reads TGTGCCAGCAGAGAGGTGGCTCAGCTCTACAATGAGCAGTTCTTC. Translated, it gives CASREVAQLYNEQFF.

J is TRBJ1-6 and V is TRBV2, with TRBD1 identical over 7 bases. This CDR3 has 15 amino acids. Trimming at V came to 8 bases and at J to 2 bases, leaving 6 bases not matched to a gene. Germline assignment: CDR1 SNHLY and CDR2 FYNNEI. For the CDR3, the DNA is TGTGCCAGCGTAGGACAGGCCACCTATAATTCACCCCTCCACTTT. It yields the protein CASVGQATYNSPLHF.

This clone was counted a single time. The chain couples TRBV15 to TRBJ2-4, with D tentatively TRBD2 (5 bases). This CDR3 is 13 amino acids long. V gave up 1 base and J gave up 14 bases, with 15 bases separating them. The germline V gene has CDR1 LNHNV and CDR2 YYDKDF (reference sequence). CDR3 nucleotides: TGTGCCACCAGCAGAGGGGTAATAGCCGGGAAGTACTTC. Encoded protein: CATSRGVIAGKYF. The full variable domain, with the rest looked up from reference TRBV15 and TRBJ2-4, is DAMVIQNPRYQVTQFGKPVTLSCSQTLNHNVMYWYQQKSSQAPKLLFHYYDKDFNNEADTPDNFQSRRPNTSFCFLDIRSPGLGDTAMYLCATSRGVIAGKYFGAGTRLSVL.

In DNA form, the CDR3 reads TGTGCCAGCAGCCAATGGGACAGATACTCTGGGGCCAACGTCCTGACTTTC. Residues: CASSQWDRYSGANVLTF. The chain links TRBV14 to TRBJ2-6; 7 nucleotides align to TRBD1. From germline, CDR1 is SGHDN and CDR2 FVKESK. This CDR3 is 17 amino acids long. The ends lost 2 bases at V and 0 bases at J; junction bases unmatched: 4. Filled out from reference TRBV14 and TRBJ2-6, the complete variable domain reads EAGVTQFPSHSVIEKGQTVTLRCDPISGHDNLYWYRRVMGKEIKFLLHFVKESKQDESGMPNNRFLAERTGGTYSTLKVQPAELEDSGVYFCASSQWDRYSGANVLTFGAGSRLTVL.

The table lists this clone with a count of one. This specimen includes other DNA sequences encoding the same CDR3. The genes are TRBV5-1 and TRBJ1-1; the D is unclear. CDR1 SGHRS and CDR2 YFSETQ come from the germline V gene. V dropped 0 bases and J dropped 1 base, with 7 bases sitting between them. The CDR3 extends over 14 amino acids. In DNA, the CDR3 is TGCGCCAGCAGCTTGGCGGGAGGGAACACTGAAGCTTTCTTT. Amino acids: CASSLAGGNTEAFF. Full variable domain (remainder filled in from reference TRBV5-1 and TRBJ1-1): KAGVTQTPRYLIKTRGQQVTLSCSPISGHRSVSWYQQTPGQGLQFLFEYFSETQRNKGNFPGRFSGRQFSNSRSEMNVSTLELGDSALYLCASSLAGGNTEAFFGQGTRLTVV.

This clone occurred once. The chain joins TRBV23-1 to TRBJ1-2, with 7 nucleotides matching TRBD1. TRBV23-1 is marked as an open reading frame, function uncertain. CDR3 length equals 17 residues. V lost 2 bases to trimming and J lost 2 bases; unmatched junction nucleotides: 11. The CDR3 is CASSQGPGRQGNYGYTF. CDR3 coding DNA: TGCGCCAGCAGTCAAGGACCCGGTCGACAGGGCAACTATGGCTACACCTTC.

The rearrangement uses TRBV21-1 and TRBJ2-3; the table's TRBD2 call for D was not verified on the DNA. TRBV21-1 is designated a pseudogene. The CDR3 consists of 16 residues. DNA of the CDR3: TGTGCCAGCAGCAAAACAACTAGCGGGAGGACAGATACGCAGTATTTT. Translating it yields CASSKTTSGRTDTQYF.

This chain links TRBV30 with TRBJ2-7; TRBD2 agrees at 12 bases. This CDR3 comprises 16 residues. Looked up from germline, CDR1 is GTSNPN and CDR2 is SVGIG (reference sequence). V lost 4 bases and J lost 6; bases outside the gene matches: 13. The DNA for the CDR3 is TGTGCCTGGACCCCCCCTGGACTAGCGGGATCCCTCGAGCAGTACTTC. Its translation is CAWTPPGLAGSLEQYF.

The J gene is TRBJ2-7, the V gene TRBV5-1, with TRBD2 matching over 14 bases. The length of the CDR3 is 15 residues. The germline V gene has CDR1 SGHRS and CDR2 YFSETQ. V shed 3 bases, J shed 6 bases, and the junction held 5 bases outside the gene matches. This chain's CDR3 is CASSYEGTSGSEQYF. In nucleotides, the CDR3 is TGCGCCAGCAGCTACGAAGGGACTAGCGGGAGCGAGCAGTACTTC.

V is TRBV14 and J is TRBJ1-2, with D perhaps matching TRBD1 (6 bases). This CDR3 is 13 amino acids long. Per the germline V gene, CDR1 is SGHDN and CDR2 is FVKESK. V lost 0 bases and J lost 9, with 11 bases in between. The CDR3 loop reads CASSQDYRERYTF. CDR3 in DNA: TGTGCCAGCAGCCAAGATTACAGGGAACGCTACACCTTC.

The V and J genes are TRBV7-2 and TRBJ2-1, with 9 bases lining up with TRBD1. This CDR3 contains 19 residues. Germline-derived CDR1 and CDR2 are SGHTA and FQGNSA. The J segment lost 0 bases and the V segment lost 3 bases, leaving 12 bases of the junction unmatched. The CDR3: CASSFLPGTGRSSYNEQFF. CDR3 nucleotides: TGTGCCAGCAGCTTTCTACCTGGGACAGGGCGAAGCTCCTACAATGAGCAGTTCTTC.

The CDR3 DNA sequence: TGTGCCAGCAGCAAGTTGGGACAGCCCTGGGGGCGAGCGGACGAGCAGTACTTC. Translating it yields CASSKLGQPWGRADEQYF. The chain joins TRBV27 to TRBJ2-7, with 7 bases aligning to TRBD1. This CDR3 spans 18 amino acids. The germline V gene encodes CDR1 MNHEY and CDR2 SMNVEV (reference sequence). Trimming at V came to 6 bases and at J to 5 bases, leaving 22 bases not matched to a gene.

This clone was detected a few times. J is TRBJ1-1 and V is TRBV6-5, with 9 positions matching TRBD1. The CDR3 is 13 amino acids. The V gene end was trimmed by 2 bases and the J gene end by 10 bases; junction bases not matched to a gene: 5. Germline V lookup: CDR1 MNHEY, CDR2 SVGAGI. The CDR3 reads CASSYRDREIAFF. The DNA for the CDR3 is TGTGCCAGCAGTTACAGGGACAGGGAGATAGCTTTCTTT.

The chain recombines TRBV7-2 with TRBJ2-7, with a tentative D call TRBD1 (6 bases). From germline, CDR1 is SGHTA and CDR2 FQGNSA. The V end was cut by 1 base, the J end by 5 bases, with 12 bases between. The length of the CDR3 is 14 residues. CDR3 region: CASSLEAGVHEQYF. The CDR3 DNA follows: TGTGCCAGCAGCTTAGAGGCAGGGGTACACGAGCAGTACTTC.

The gene calls are TRBV6-5 and TRBJ1-4; D possibly corresponds to TRBD1 (6 bases). The CDR3 loop spans 15 amino acids. CDR1 is MNHEY, CDR2 SVGAGI, per germline. V gave up 6 bases and J gave up 0 bases, with 11 bases separating them. DNA of the CDR3: TGTGCCAGCAGAAAGGACAGCGCAACTAATGAAAAACTGTTTTTT. Translating it yields CASRKDSATNEKLFF.